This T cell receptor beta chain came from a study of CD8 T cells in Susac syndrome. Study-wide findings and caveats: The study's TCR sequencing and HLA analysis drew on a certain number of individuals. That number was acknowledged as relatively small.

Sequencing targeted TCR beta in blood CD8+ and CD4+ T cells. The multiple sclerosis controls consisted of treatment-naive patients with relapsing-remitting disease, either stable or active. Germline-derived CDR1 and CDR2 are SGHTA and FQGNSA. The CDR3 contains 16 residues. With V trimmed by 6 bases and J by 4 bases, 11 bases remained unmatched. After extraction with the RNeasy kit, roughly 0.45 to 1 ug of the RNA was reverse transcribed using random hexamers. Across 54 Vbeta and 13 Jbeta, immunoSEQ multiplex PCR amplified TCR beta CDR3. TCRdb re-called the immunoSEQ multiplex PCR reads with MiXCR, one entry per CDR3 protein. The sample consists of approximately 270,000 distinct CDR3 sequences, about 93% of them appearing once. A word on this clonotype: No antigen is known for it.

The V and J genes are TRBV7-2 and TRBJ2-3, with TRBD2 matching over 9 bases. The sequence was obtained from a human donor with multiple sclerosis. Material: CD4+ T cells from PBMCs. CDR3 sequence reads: CASRSESGRWADTQYF. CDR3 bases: TGTGCCAGCAGATCTGAGAGCGGGAGGTGGGCAGATACGCAGTATTTT.